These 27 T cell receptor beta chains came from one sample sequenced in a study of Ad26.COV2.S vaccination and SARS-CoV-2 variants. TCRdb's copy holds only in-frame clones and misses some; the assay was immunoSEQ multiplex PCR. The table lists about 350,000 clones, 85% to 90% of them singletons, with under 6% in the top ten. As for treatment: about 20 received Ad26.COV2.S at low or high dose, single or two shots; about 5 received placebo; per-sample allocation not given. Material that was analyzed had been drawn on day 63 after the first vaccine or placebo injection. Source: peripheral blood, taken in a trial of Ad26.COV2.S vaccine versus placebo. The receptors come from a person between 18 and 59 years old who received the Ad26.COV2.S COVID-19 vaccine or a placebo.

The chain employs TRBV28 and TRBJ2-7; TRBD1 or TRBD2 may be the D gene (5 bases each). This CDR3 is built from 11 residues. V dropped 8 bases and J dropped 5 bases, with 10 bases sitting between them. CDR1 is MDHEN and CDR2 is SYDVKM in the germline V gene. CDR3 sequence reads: CASFGDHEQYF. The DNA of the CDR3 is TGTGCCAGCTTCGGGGACCACGAGCAGTACTTC.

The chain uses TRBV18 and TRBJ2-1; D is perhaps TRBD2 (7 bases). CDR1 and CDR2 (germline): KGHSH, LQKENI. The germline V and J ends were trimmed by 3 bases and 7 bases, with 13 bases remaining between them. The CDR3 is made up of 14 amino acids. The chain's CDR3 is CASSPEQGGNEQFF. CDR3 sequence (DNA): TGTGCCAGCTCACCCGAACAGGGAGGGAATGAGCAGTTCTTC.

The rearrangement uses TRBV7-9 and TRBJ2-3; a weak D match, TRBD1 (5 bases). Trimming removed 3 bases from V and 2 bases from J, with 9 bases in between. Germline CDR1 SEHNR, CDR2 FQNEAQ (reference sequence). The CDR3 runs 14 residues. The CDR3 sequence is CASSFSGATDTQYF. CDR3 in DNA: TGTGCCAGCAGCTTCAGTGGGGCCACAGATACGCAGTATTTT.

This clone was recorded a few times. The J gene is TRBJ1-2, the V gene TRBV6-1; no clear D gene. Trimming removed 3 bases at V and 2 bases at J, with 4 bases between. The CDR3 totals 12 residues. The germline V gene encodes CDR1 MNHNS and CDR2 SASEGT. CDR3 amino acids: CASSERNYGYTF. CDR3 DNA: TGTGCCAGCAGTGAGAGGAACTATGGCTACACCTTC.

The CDR3 bases are TGTGCCAGCAGCCCCGGGGGGGTCTACGAGCAGTACTTC. As protein: CASSPGGVYEQYF. The chain links TRBV5-4 to TRBJ2-7; 8 bases agree with TRBD2. The CDR3 sequence is 13 residues long. The germline V gene has CDR1 SGHNT and CDR2 YYREEE (reference sequence). With 4 bases clipped from V and 3 bases from J, the junction kept 3 bases outside the gene matches.

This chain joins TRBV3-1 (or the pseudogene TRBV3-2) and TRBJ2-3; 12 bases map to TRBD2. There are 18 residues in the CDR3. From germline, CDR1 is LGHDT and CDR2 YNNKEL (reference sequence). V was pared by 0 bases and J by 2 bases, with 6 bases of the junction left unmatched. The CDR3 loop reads CASSQDRWTSGDTDTQYF. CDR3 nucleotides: TGTGCCAGCAGCCAAGATAGGTGGACTAGCGGGGACACAGATACGCAGTATTTT.

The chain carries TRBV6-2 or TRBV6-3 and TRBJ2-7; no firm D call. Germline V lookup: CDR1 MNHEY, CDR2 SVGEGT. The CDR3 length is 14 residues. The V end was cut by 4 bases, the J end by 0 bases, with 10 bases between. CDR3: CASSFFGPSYEQYF. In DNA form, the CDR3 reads TGTGCCAGCAGTTTTTTCGGACCCTCCTACGAGCAGTACTTC.

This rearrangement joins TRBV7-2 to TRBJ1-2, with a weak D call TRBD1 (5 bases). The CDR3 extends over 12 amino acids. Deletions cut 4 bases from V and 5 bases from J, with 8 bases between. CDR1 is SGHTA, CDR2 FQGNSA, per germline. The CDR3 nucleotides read TGTGCCAGCAGCTCGCAGGGTTATGGCTACACCTTC. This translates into CASSSQGYGYTF.

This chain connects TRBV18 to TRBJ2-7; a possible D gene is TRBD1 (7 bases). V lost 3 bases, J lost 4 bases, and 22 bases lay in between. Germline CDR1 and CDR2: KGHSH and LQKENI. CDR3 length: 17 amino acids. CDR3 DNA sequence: TGTGCCAGCTCACCGGGTGAGGGGGGAGGACAGGTATACGAGCAGTACTTC. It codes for CASSPGEGGGQVYEQYF.

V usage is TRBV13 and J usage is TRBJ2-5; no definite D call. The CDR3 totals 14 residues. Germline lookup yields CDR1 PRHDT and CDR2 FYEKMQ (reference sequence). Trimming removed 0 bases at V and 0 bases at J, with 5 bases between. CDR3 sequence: CASSLGSDQETQYF. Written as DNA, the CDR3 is TGTGCCAGCAGCTTAGGGTCGGACCAAGAGACCCAGTACTTC.

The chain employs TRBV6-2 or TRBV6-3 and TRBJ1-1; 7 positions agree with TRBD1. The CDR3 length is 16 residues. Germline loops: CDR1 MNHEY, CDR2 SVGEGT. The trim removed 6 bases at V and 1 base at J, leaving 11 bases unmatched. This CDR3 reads CASSRVTGTRNTEAFF. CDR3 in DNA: TGTGCCAGCAGCCGAGTGACAGGGACAAGGAACACTGAAGCTTTCTTT.

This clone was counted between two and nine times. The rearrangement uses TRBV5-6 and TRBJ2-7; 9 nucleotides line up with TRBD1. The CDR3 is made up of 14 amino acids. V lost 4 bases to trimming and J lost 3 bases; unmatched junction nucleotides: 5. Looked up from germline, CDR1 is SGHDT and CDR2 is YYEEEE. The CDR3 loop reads CASSLGQGHYEQYF. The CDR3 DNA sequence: TGTGCCAGCAGCCTGGGACAGGGACACTACGAGCAGTACTTC.

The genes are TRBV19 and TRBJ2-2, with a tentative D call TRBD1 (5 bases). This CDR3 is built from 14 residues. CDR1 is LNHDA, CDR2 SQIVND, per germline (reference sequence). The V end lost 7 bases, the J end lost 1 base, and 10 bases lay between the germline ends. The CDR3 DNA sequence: TGTGCCAGTATCCCGGACAAGAACACCGGGGAGCTGTTTTTT. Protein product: CASIPDKNTGELFF.

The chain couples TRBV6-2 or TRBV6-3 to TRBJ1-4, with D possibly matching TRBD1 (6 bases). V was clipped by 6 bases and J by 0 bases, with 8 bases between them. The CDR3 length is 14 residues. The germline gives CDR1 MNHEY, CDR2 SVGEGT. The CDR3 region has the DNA TGTGCCAGCAGCCGACAGGCAACTAATGAAAAACTGTTTTTT. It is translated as CASSRQATNEKLFF.

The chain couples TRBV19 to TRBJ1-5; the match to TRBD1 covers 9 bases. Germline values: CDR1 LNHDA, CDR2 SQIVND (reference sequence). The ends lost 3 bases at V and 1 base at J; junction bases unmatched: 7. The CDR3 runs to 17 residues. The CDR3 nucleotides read TGTGCCAGTAGTATGTATGGGACAGGGAGAAGCAATCAGCCCCAGCATTTT. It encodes CASSMYGTGRSNQPQHF.

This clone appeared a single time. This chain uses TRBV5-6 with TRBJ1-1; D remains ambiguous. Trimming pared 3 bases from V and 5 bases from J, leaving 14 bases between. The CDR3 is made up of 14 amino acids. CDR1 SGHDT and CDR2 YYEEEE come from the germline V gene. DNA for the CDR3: TGTGCCAGCAGCTCTTTGTGGGCTCGGACTGAAGCTTTCTTT. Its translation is CASSSLWARTEAFF.

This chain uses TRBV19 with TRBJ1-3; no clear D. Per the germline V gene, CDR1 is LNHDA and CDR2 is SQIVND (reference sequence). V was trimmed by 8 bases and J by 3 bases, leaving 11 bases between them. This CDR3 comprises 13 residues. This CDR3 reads CASSYALGNTIYF. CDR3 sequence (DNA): TGTGCCAGTTCTTACGCGCTTGGAAACACCATATATTTT.

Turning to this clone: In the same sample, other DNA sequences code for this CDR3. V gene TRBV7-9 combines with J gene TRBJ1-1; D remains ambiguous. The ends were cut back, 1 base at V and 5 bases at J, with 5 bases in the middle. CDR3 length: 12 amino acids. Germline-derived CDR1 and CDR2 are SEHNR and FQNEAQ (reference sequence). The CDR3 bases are TGTGCCAGCAGCTTAGGTGAGACTGAAGCTTTCTTT. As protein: CASSLGETEAFF.

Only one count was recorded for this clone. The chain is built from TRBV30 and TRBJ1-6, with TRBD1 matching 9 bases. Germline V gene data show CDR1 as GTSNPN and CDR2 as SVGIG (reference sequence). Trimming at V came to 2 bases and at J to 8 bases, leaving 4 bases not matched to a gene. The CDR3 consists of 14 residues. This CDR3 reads CAWSRGQGDSPLHF. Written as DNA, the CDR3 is TGTGCCTGGAGTAGGGGACAGGGCGATTCACCCCTCCACTTT.

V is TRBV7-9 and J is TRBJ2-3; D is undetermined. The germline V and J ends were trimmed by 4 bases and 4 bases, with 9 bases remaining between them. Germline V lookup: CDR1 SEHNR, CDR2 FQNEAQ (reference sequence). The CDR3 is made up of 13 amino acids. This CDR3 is CASSWGTPDTQYF. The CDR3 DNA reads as TGTGCCAGCAGCTGGGGTACCCCAGATACGCAGTATTTT. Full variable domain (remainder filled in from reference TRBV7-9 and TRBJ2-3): DTGVSQNPRHKITKRGQNVTFRCDPISEHNRLYWYRQTLGQGPEFLTYFQNEAQLEKSRLLSDRFSAERPKGSFSTLEIQRTEQGDSAMYLCASSWGTPDTQYFGPGTRLTVL.

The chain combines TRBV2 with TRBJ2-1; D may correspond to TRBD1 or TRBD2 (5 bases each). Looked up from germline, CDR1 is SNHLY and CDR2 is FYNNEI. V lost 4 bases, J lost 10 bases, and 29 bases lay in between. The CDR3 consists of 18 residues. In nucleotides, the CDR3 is TGTGCCAGCAGTGCTTCGGACTCGGGGACCGATTTAATTTTAGAGCAGTTCTTC. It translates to CASSASDSGTDLILEQFF.

For the CDR3, the DNA is TGCGCCAGCAGCTTGGAATGGACAGGGGGCCTGAACACTGAAGCTTTCTTT. Its protein is CASSLEWTGGLNTEAFF. The rearrangement joins TRBV5-1 to TRBJ1-1; the match to TRBD1 covers 11 bases. The junction had 4 bases not matched to a gene; V was cut back by 0 bases and J by 0 bases. The CDR3 contains 17 residues. The germline CDR1 and CDR2 sequences are SGHRS and YFSETQ.

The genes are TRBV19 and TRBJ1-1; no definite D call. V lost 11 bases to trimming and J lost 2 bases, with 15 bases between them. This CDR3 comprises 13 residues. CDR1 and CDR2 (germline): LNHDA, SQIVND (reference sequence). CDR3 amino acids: CAARVRGNTEAFF. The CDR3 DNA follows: TGTGCCGCGAGGGTCAGAGGAAACACTGAAGCTTTCTTT.

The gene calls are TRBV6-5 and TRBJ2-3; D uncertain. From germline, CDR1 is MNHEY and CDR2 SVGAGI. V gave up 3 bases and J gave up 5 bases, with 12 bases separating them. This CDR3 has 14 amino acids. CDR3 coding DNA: TGTGCCAGCAGTTATGAGGCAGGCGGAGATACGCAGTATTTT. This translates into CASSYEAGGDTQYF.

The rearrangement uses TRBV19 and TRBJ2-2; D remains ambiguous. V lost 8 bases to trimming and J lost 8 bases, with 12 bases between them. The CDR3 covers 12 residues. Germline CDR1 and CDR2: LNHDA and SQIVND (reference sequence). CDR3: CASAPASGELFF. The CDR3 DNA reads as TGTGCCAGTGCCCCGGCTTCGGGGGAGCTGTTTTTT.

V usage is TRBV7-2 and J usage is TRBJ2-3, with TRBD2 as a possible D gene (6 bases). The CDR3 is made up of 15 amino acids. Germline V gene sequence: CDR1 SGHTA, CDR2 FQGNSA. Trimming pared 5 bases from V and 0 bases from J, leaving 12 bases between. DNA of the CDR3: TGTGCCAGCAGCCAAGTTGGAGGGAGCACAGATACGCAGTATTTT. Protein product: CASSQVGGSTDTQYF.

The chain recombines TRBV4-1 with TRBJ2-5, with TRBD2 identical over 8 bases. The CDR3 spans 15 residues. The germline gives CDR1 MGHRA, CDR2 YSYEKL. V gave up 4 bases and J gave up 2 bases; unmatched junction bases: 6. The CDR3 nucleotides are TGCGCCAGCAGCCGAACTGAGCGGGAGCAAGAGACCCAGTACTTC. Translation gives CASSRTEREQETQYF.